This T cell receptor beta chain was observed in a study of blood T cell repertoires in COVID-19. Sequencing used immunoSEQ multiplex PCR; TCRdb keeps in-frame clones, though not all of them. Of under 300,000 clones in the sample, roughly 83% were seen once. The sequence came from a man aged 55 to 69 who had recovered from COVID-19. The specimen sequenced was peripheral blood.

The CDR3, as DNA: TGTGCCACCAGTGGACGGGCGAACACCGGGGAGCTGTTTTTT. This translates into CATSGRANTGELFF. The J gene is TRBJ2-2, the V gene TRBV24-1; unclear D gene. The germline CDR1 and CDR2 sequences are KGHDR and SFDVKD. V was clipped by 5 bases and J by 0 bases, with 6 bases between them. This CDR3 is 14 amino acids long.